The next 9 T cell receptor beta chains were all read from a single sample in a study of blood T cell repertoires in COVID-19. Repertoires were generated with immunoSEQ multiplex PCR, while TCRdb's copy carries only in-frame clones and drops some. This table has fewer than 350,000 clones, approximately 91% appearing once. The material sequenced was peripheral blood. These receptors all stem from a man between 18 and 35 years old with active or convalescent COVID-19.

The chain couples TRBV2 to TRBJ1-2; D ambiguous. CDR1 is SNHLY, CDR2 FYNNEI, per germline. V was clipped by 4 bases and J by 7 bases, with 10 bases between them. The CDR3 has 12 residues. The CDR3 bases are TGTGCCAGCAGTGGACGGGGAGTTGGCTACACCTTC. It codes for CASSGRGVGYTF.

The V and J genes are TRBV5-3 and TRBJ2-7; TRBD1 agrees at 9 bases. TRBV5-3 is assigned to the ORF class and has an uncertain function. The trim removed 6 bases at V and 2 bases at J, leaving 15 bases unmatched. The CDR3 covers 17 residues. The CDR3 DNA follows: TGTGCCAGAACTTTGTTGCCGGGACAGGGAAACCCCTACGAGCAGTACTTC. The encoded protein is CARTLLPGQGNPYEQYF.

J is TRBJ1-1 and V is TRBV5-6; TRBD1 matches at 7 bases. V lost 4 bases to trimming and J lost 0 bases; unmatched junction nucleotides: 6. The CDR3 is 15 residues long. The germline V gene encodes CDR1 SGHDT and CDR2 YYEEEE. CDR3 sequence (DNA): TGTGCCAGCAGCCAGGGACAGTACCTGAACACTGAAGCTTTCTTT. This sequence encodes CASSQGQYLNTEAFF.

On this clone itself: Additional DNA sequences in this sample encode the identical CDR3. The chain combines TRBV5-1 with TRBJ1-2; 9 nucleotides line up with TRBD1. The CDR3 has 14 residues. Trimming took 0 bases from V and 8 from J; bases not matched to a gene: 5. Germline loops: CDR1 SGHRS, CDR2 YFSETQ. Written as DNA, the CDR3 is TGCGCCAGCAGCTTGGACGGGACAGGGTACGGCTACACCTTC. Its protein is CASSLDGTGYGYTF. Based on the CDR3 plus reference TRBV5-1 and TRBJ1-2, the full variable domain is KAGVTQTPRYLIKTRGQQVTLSCSPISGHRSVSWYQQTPGQGLQFLFEYFSETQRNKGNFPGRFSGRQFSNSRSEMNVSTLELGDSALYLCASSLDGTGYGYTFGSGTRLTVV.

The chain couples TRBV15 to TRBJ2-5; D is perhaps TRBD2 (5 bases). Trimming removed 1 base at V and 1 base at J, with 10 bases between. Germline V gene lookup returns CDR1 LNHNV and CDR2 YYDKDF (reference sequence). This CDR3 region has 15 residues. CDR3: CATSRGVGGQETQYF. The CDR3 DNA reads TGTGCCACCAGCAGAGGGGTTGGAGGCCAAGAGACCCAGTACTTC. Full variable domain (remainder filled in from reference TRBV15 and TRBJ2-5): DAMVIQNPRYQVTQFGKPVTLSCSQTLNHNVMYWYQQKSSQAPKLLFHYYDKDFNNEADTPDNFQSRRPNTSFCFLDIRSPGLGDTAMYLCATSRGVGGQETQYFGPGTRLLVL.

This chain joins TRBV3-1 (or the pseudogene TRBV3-2) and TRBJ1-6, with 11 bases matching TRBD1. The trim removed 4 bases at V and 4 bases at J, leaving 6 bases unmatched. This CDR3 has 17 residues. The germline gives CDR1 LGHDT, CDR2 YNNKEL (reference sequence). The chain's CDR3 is CASSRRTGGSYNSPLHF. DNA of the CDR3: TGTGCCAGCAGCCGGCGGACAGGGGGCTCTTATAATTCACCCCTCCACTTT.

This sequence joins TRBV2 and TRBJ1-5; 7 bases are shared with TRBD1. V was pared by 4 bases and J by 4 bases, with 4 bases of the junction left unmatched. Germline V gene lookup returns CDR1 SNHLY and CDR2 FYNNEI. The CDR3 is made up of 14 amino acids. CDR3: CASSVDRQNQPQHF. The CDR3 nucleotides are TGTGCCAGCAGTGTGGACAGGCAGAATCAGCCCCAGCATTTT.

This chain joins TRBV4-1 and TRBJ2-6; 8 bases agree with TRBD2. This CDR3 has 21 residues. V lost 1 base, J lost 0 bases, and 14 bases stayed unmatched. The germline gives CDR1 MGHRA, CDR2 YSYEKL. The chain's CDR3 is CASSQGGLGGGRFSGANVLTF. In nucleotides, the CDR3 is TGCGCCAGCAGCCAAGGGGGCCTAGGCGGGGGGCGATTCTCTGGGGCCAACGTCCTGACTTTC.

The CDR3 DNA reads as TGTGCCAGCAGCGCCTCAGACAGTACCAATCAGCCCCAGCATTTT. Its protein product is CASSASDSTNQPQHF. The V and J genes are TRBV9 and TRBJ1-5, with D tentatively TRBD1 (5 bases). V lost 3 bases and J 3 bases, leaving 13 bases between the germline ends. This CDR3 spans 15 amino acids. Germline CDR1 SGDLS, CDR2 YYNGEE.